The 3 T cell receptor beta chains below come from one sample, sequenced in a study of blood T cell repertoires in COVID-19. Assay used: immunoSEQ multiplex PCR; TCRdb lists only in-frame clones, some missing. The sample shows 150,000 to 200,000 clones, nearly 80% of them seen only once. What was sequenced was peripheral blood. The receptors were sampled from a woman over 75 with acute or convalescent COVID-19.

This chain's CDR3 is CASSSWTGGDATEAFF. In DNA form, the CDR3 reads TGTGCCAGCAGTTCGTGGACAGGGGGAGATGCGACTGAAGCTTTCTTT. The V gene is TRBV27, the J gene TRBJ1-1, with TRBD1 matching 10 bases. V gave up 4 bases and J gave up 5 bases; unmatched junction bases: 10. The CDR3 consists of 16 residues. Germline V gene data show CDR1 as MNHEY and CDR2 as SMNVEV (reference sequence).

Of note for this clone: Other nucleotide sequences in the sample specify the same CDR3. The J gene is TRBJ1-5, the V gene TRBV6-1; no clear D. The CDR3 has 14 residues. Germline-derived CDR1 and CDR2 are MNHNS and SASEGT. V dropped 3 bases and J dropped 0 bases, with 6 bases sitting between them. The DNA of the CDR3 is TGTGCCAGCAGTGAGCAGTATAGCAATCAGCCCCAGCATTTT. It is translated as CASSEQYSNQPQHF.

The gene calls are TRBV28 and TRBJ1-1; D is perhaps TRBD1 (5 bases). Germline V CDR1 and CDR2: MDHEN, SYDVKM. The CDR3 has 14 residues. V lost 6 bases and J lost 0, with 11 bases in between. Here the CDR3 reads CASRENRLNTEAFF. CDR3 coding DNA: TGTGCCAGCAGGGAAAACAGGCTGAACACTGAAGCTTTCTTT.